Sequencing of this T cell receptor (beta chain) was carried out in a study of cytotoxic CD8 clonotypes in ibrutinib-treated CLL. In the study overall: Responses: some 25 partial, 2 complete; after median about 68 months, about 15 stayed remitted, 12 progressed. Study conclusions and caveats: The study found clonality rose at ibrutinib response, then fell toward baseline at progression.

A remark on this clone: Its antigen is still unknown.

Only in-frame clones appear in the TCRdb table, and some are missing; sequencing was by immunoSEQ multiplex PCR. The repertoire holds some 46,000 clones, with 55% to 75% as singletons. CDR1 is MDHEN and CDR2 is SYDVKM in the germline V gene. V was pared by 0 bases and J by 2 bases, with 13 bases between. The CDR3 runs to 16 residues. The sequences come from PBMCs, collected after 12 months of ibrutinib treatment. The gene calls are TRBV28 and TRBJ2-5, with D possibly TRBD2 on 6 matching bases. This sequence originates from a human donor with chronic lymphocytic leukemia. This CDR3 reads CASSLWQGGEQETQYF. CDR3 coding DNA: TGTGCCAGCAGTTTATGGCAGGGAGGCGAGCAAGAGACCCAGTACTTC.